One sample yielded the 25 T cell receptor beta chains listed below, sequenced in a study of blood T cell repertoires in COVID-19. Method: immunoSEQ multiplex PCR; TCRdb's copy keeps in-frame clones and lacks some. The repertoire has hundreds of thousands of clones, 85% to 90% of them found once; the top ten carry approximately 10%. The sequencing sample was made of PBMCs or T cells enriched from blood (not recorded which). The receptors come from a woman aged 45-60 years who had recovered from COVID-19.

The chain combines TRBV7-2 with TRBJ1-2; D is unresolved. The CDR3 is made up of 12 amino acids. Germline V gives CDR1 SGHTA, CDR2 FQGNSA. V lost 4 bases and J 0 bases, leaving 3 bases between the germline ends. The CDR3 DNA reads TGTGCCAGCAGCTATACTAACTATGGCTACACCTTC. This sequence encodes CASSYTNYGYTF.

The V and J genes are TRBV19 and TRBJ1-2; D gene uncertain. V dropped 7 bases and J dropped 5 bases, with 17 bases sitting between them. This CDR3 spans 14 amino acids. Per germline, CDR1 LNHDA and CDR2 SQIVND (reference sequence). In nucleotides, the CDR3 is TGTGCCAGTAATAACCTGGTGGAGGCTTATGGCTACACCTTC. It encodes CASNNLVEAYGYTF.

The V gene is TRBV12-3 or TRBV12-4, the J gene TRBJ1-4; D possibly corresponds to TRBD1 (6 bases). V was shortened by 5 bases and J by 4 bases, with 8 bases between the two germline ends. CDR3 length: 13 amino acids. CDR3 amino acids: CASSRGINEKLFF. The CDR3, as DNA: TGTGCCAGCAGTAGGGGGATTAATGAAAAACTGTTTTTT.

This rearrangement joins TRBV27 to TRBJ2-2; 12 bases agree with TRBD1. The CDR3 contains 18 residues. Per the germline V gene, CDR1 is MNHEY and CDR2 is SMNVEV (reference sequence). V trimming: 5 bases; J trimming: 5 bases; junction bases outside the gene matches: 12. DNA for the CDR3: TGTGCCAGCAGTCCCCCGGGACAGGGGGCCGGGGTAACCGGGGAGCTGTTTTTT. Protein sequence: CASSPPGQGAGVTGELFF.

The chain employs TRBV30 and TRBJ1-1, with 8 bases matching TRBD1. This CDR3 contains 14 residues. The germline V gene encodes CDR1 GTSNPN and CDR2 SVGIG (reference sequence). The J segment lost 4 bases and the V segment lost 3 bases, leaving 7 bases of the junction unmatched. The CDR3 DNA is TGTGCCTGGAGACGACAGGGGTGGAGCACTGAAGCTTTCTTT. Its protein is CAWRRQGWSTEAFF.

The J gene is TRBJ1-4, the V gene TRBV19; 8 bases match TRBD1. The V gene's germline CDR1 is LNHDA and CDR2 SQIVND (reference sequence). The length of the CDR3 is 17 residues. V lost 8 bases, J lost 3 bases, and 14 bases stayed unmatched. As DNA, the CDR3 is TGTGCCAGTCGCTCGTTGAGACAGGGGACTTCTAATGAAAAACTGTTTTTT. It codes for CASRSLRQGTSNEKLFF.

This chain connects TRBV4-1 to TRBJ1-1, with 10 bases lining up with TRBD1. This CDR3 has 17 residues. The germline gives CDR1 MGHRA, CDR2 YSYEKL. Trimming removed 0 bases from V and 6 bases from J; junction bases left unmatched: 10. In DNA, the CDR3 is TGCGCCAGCAGCCAAGACTTGGGTCGGACAGGGGGATCTGAAGCTTTCTTT. Protein sequence: CASSQDLGRTGGSEAFF.

This clone showed up just a few times. This chain links TRBV5-6 with TRBJ2-7, with 7 bases that match TRBD1. V shed 4 bases and J 7 bases; nucleotides not matched to a gene: 11. Germline-derived CDR1 and CDR2 are SGHDT and YYEEEE. The CDR3 has 14 amino acids. The CDR3 nucleotides are TGTGCCAGCAGCCCCCCAGGGTACAGGGGAGAGCAGTACTTC. The encoded protein is CASSPPGYRGEQYF.

This clone was counted between two and nine times. The chain carries TRBV7-8 and TRBJ1-3; perhaps TRBD1 as D (6 bases). Germline V lookup: CDR1 SGHVS, CDR2 FQNEAQ. The V gene lost 0 bases and the J gene lost 0 bases, with 12 bases spanning the gap. CDR3 size: 17 residues. The CDR3 is CASSLAYRDYSGNTIYF. As DNA, the CDR3 is TGTGCCAGCAGCTTAGCGTACAGGGACTACTCTGGAAACACCATATATTTT. The whole variable domain, filled in from reference TRBV7-8 and TRBJ1-3, reads GAGVSQSPRYKVAKRGQDVALRCDPISGHVSLFWYQQALGQGPEFLTYFQNEAQLDKSGLPSDRFFAERPEGSVSTLKIQRTQQEDSAVYLCASSLAYRDYSGNTIYFGEGSWLTVV.

The chain joins TRBV7-2 to TRBJ1-6; a weak D match, TRBD1 (5 bases). Trimming took 4 bases from V and 7 from J, leaving 11 bases between them. Germline assignment: CDR1 SGHTA and CDR2 FQGNSA. The CDR3 sequence is 14 residues long. CDR3 protein: CASSSGQPNSPLHF. CDR3 nucleotides: TGTGCCAGCAGCTCAGGACAACCAAATTCACCCCTCCACTTT.

This chain links TRBV10-2 with TRBJ1-2; 9 nucleotides match TRBD1. CDR1 and CDR2 (germline): WSHSY, SAAADI. This CDR3 has 14 residues. Germline trimming cut 8 bases from V and 1 base from J; bases unmatched to any gene: 5. The CDR3 DNA reads as TGCGCCAGCGGGACAGGGAATCATAACTATGGCTACACCTTC. Its translation is CASGTGNHNYGYTF.

The table lists this clone with a count of one. The chain couples TRBV7-9 to TRBJ2-3; tentative D call: TRBD1 (7 bases). Germline V gene sequence: CDR1 SEHNR, CDR2 FQNEAQ (reference sequence). The V gene lost 5 bases and the J gene lost 2 bases, with 17 bases spanning the gap. The CDR3 totals 16 residues. The CDR3 DNA reads as TGTGCCAGCAGCCCCTCGAGACAGGGACTCACAGATACGCAGTATTTT. Protein sequence: CASSPSRQGLTDTQYF.

The chain employs TRBV11-2 and TRBJ2-2; TRBD2 agrees at 8 bases. The CDR3 has 14 amino acids. Germline trimming cut 10 bases from V and 6 bases from J; bases unmatched to any gene: 10. CDR1 and CDR2 (germline): SGHAT, FQNNGV. CDR3 amino acids: CAIRGGAGSGELFF. The CDR3, as DNA: TGTGCCATTCGGGGGGGCGCAGGGTCCGGGGAGCTGTTTTTT.

V usage is TRBV23-1 and J usage is TRBJ1-2; 9 positions match TRBD1. TRBV23-1 is designated an ORF whose function remains uncertain. The CDR3 is 13 residues long. With 10 bases clipped from V and 7 bases from J, the junction kept 10 bases outside the gene matches. Here the CDR3 reads CATIPTGGFGYTF. CDR3 in DNA: TGCGCCACCATTCCGACAGGGGGTTTTGGCTACACCTTC.

The CDR3 nucleotides are TGTGCCAGCAGAGGTCCGGCCCGAGGGTATGGCTACACCTTC. It specifies CASRGPARGYGYTF. The chain recombines TRBV6-6 with TRBJ1-2; unclear D gene. CDR1 is MNHNY, CDR2 SVGAGI, per germline (reference sequence). V lost 6 bases and J lost 5, with 16 bases in between. The CDR3 is 14 residues long.

This clone is a singleton in its sample. The V gene is TRBV5-1, the J gene TRBJ2-1; D gene ambiguous. CDR1 is SGHRS and CDR2 is YFSETQ in the germline V gene. The CDR3 runs to 14 residues. Trimming removed 0 bases at V and 8 bases at J, with 12 bases between. CDR3 DNA: TGCGCCAGCAGCTTGGGCGGAGAAATCCATGAGCAGTTCTTC. The encoded protein is CASSLGGEIHEQFF.

The chain employs TRBV4-1 and TRBJ1-5; weak D call: TRBD1 (5 bases). The germline CDR1 and CDR2 sequences are MGHRA and YSYEKL. CDR3 length equals 17 residues. With 1 base removed from V and 0 bases from J, the gap between germline ends came to 13 bases. In DNA, the CDR3 is TGCGCCAGCAGCCAAGCAGTGCAGGGTAGTAGCAATCAGCCCCAGCATTTT. Amino acid sequence: CASSQAVQGSSNQPQHF.

As regards this clone: The same CDR3 is also encoded by other DNA sequences in this sample. The chain combines TRBV7-9 with TRBJ1-1; TRBD1 might be the D (5 bases). The germline CDR1 and CDR2 sequences are SEHNR and FQNEAQ (reference sequence). The CDR3 has 14 residues. V shed 3 bases and J shed 0 bases, with 8 bases lying between them. Written as DNA, the CDR3 is TGTGCCAGCAGCTTTGGGGGGGTGAACACTGAAGCTTTCTTT. Translated, it gives CASSFGGVNTEAFF.

This clone was counted ten times or more. The gene calls are TRBV7-9 and TRBJ1-1; TRBD1 matches 8 bases. Germline values: CDR1 SEHNR, CDR2 FQNEAQ (reference sequence). The V gene end was trimmed by 4 bases and the J gene end by 4 bases; junction bases not matched to a gene: 5. This CDR3 has 14 amino acids. CDR3 residues: CASSSRDRPTEAFF. The CDR3 DNA reads as TGTGCCAGCAGCTCGAGGGACAGGCCCACTGAAGCTTTCTTT.

The V call is TRBV4-1, the J call TRBJ2-7, with 12 bases matching TRBD2. The CDR3 is 15 amino acids. J lost 3 bases, V lost 2 bases, and 2 bases had no gene match. CDR1 is MGHRA and CDR2 is YSYEKL in the germline V gene. The CDR3 nucleotides are TGCGCCAGCAGCCAACTAGCGGGGGGGAACTACGAGCAGTACTTC. Encoded protein: CASSQLAGGNYEQYF.

This sequence joins TRBV27 and TRBJ2-2; D is perhaps TRBD2 (6 bases). V lost 2 bases, J lost 2 bases, and 9 bases lay in between. This CDR3 has 15 amino acids. Germline values: CDR1 MNHEY, CDR2 SMNVEV (reference sequence). The CDR3 DNA is TGTGCCAGCAGTTTACGCGGGGTTAACACCGGGGAGCTGTTTTTT. It yields the protein CASSLRGVNTGELFF.

The chain is built from TRBV10-1 and TRBJ1-5; D ambiguous. The V end was cut by 3 bases, the J end by 7 bases, with 4 bases between. Germline CDR1 reads WNHNN; CDR2 reads SYGVQD (reference sequence). The CDR3 runs to 11 residues. CDR3 loop: CASSDLQPQHF. The CDR3 DNA reads as TGCGCCAGCAGTGACTTACAGCCCCAGCATTTT.

The chain has TRBV5-1 and TRBJ1-2, with a tentative D call TRBD1 (6 bases). This CDR3 has 15 amino acids. Trimming shortened V by 1 base and J by 9 bases, and 19 bases separated the two germline ends. Germline V gene lookup returns CDR1 SGHRS and CDR2 YFSETQ. This CDR3 reads CASSLSSQQGISYTF. CDR3 coding DNA: TGCGCCAGCAGCTTGAGTTCCCAGCAGGGGATCAGCTACACCTTC.

The rearrangement links TRBV5-1 to TRBJ1-3; D is possibly TRBD1 (6 bases). The V and J ends lost 4 bases and 0 bases respectively, with 14 bases between them. CDR3 length: 16 residues. Germline V gene data show CDR1 as SGHRS and CDR2 as YFSETQ. CDR3 DNA sequence: TGCGCCAGCAGCCAGGGCCAGGGGCACTCTGGAAACACCATATATTTT. Its translation: CASSQGQGHSGNTIYF. Complete variable domain (other parts from reference TRBV5-1 and TRBJ1-3): KAGVTQTPRYLIKTRGQQVTLSCSPISGHRSVSWYQQTPGQGLQFLFEYFSETQRNKGNFPGRFSGRQFSNSRSEMNVSTLELGDSALYLCASSQGQGHSGNTIYFGEGSWLTVV.

In its sample, this clone was seen a few times. The V gene is TRBV5-1, the J gene TRBJ2-7; 8 bases are a match to TRBD1. Trimming cost V 4 bases and J 5 bases; bases outside gene matches: 8. Germline-derived CDR1 and CDR2 are SGHRS and YFSETQ. The CDR3 extends over 14 amino acids. In nucleotides, the CDR3 is TGCGCCAGCAGCCTGAGGGACAGGAGCGACGAGCAGTACTTC. This codes for CASSLRDRSDEQYF.